This is a list of T cell receptor beta chains from one sample in a study of control samples from healthy donors and cancer patients. The assay was immunoSEQ multiplex PCR, and TCRdb's table has in-frame clones only and misses some. The top ten clones hold 1.2% to 1.5% of a sample with 150,000 to 200,000 clones, over 85% of them seen once. The sample consisted of blood. The receptors shown here come from a man aged 30 to 45 in good health. Each CDR3 is given with its conserved first and last residue. A D gene is named only where the DNA matches it firmly.

d_gene: .
v_gene: TRBV5-1
j_gene: TRBJ1-3
CDR3aa: CASSLVQGGGNTIYF
CDR3nt: TGCGCCAGCAGCTTGGTGCAGGGAGGAGGAAACACCATATATTTT

d_gene: .
v_gene: TRBV7-6
j_gene: TRBJ2-2
CDR3aa: CASSLGNTGELFF
CDR3nt: TGTGCCAGCAGCTTAGGCAACACCGGGGAGCTGTTTTTT

d_gene: TRBD1
v_gene: TRBV5-1
j_gene: TRBJ2-7
CDR3aa: CASSLRGGANEQYF
CDR3nt: TGCGCCAGCAGCTTGCGAGGGGGCGCTAACGAGCAGTACTTC

d_gene: TRBD2
v_gene: TRBV5-1
j_gene: TRBJ2-2
CDR3aa: CASSPGLAGPNTGELFF
CDR3nt: TGCGCCAGCAGCCCGGGACTAGCGGGCCCGAACACCGGGGAGCTGTTTTTT

d_gene: .
v_gene: TRBV21-1
j_gene: TRBJ2-7
CDR3aa: CASSKEWGIREQYF
CDR3nt: TGTGCCAGCAGCAAAGAGTGGGGGATTCGGGAGCAGTACTTC

d_gene: .
v_gene: TRBV10-3
j_gene: TRBJ2-2
CDR3aa: CAISDAPGELFF
CDR3nt: TGTGCCATCAGTGACGCACCCGGGGAGCTGTTTTTT

d_gene: TRBD2
v_gene: TRBV7-9
j_gene: TRBJ2-7
CDR3aa: CASESKRGTSGSYEQYF
CDR3nt: TGTGCCAGCGAGTCAAAGCGGGGAACCTCTGGGTCCTACGAGCAGTACTTC

d_gene: .
v_gene: TRBV27
j_gene: TRBJ2-7
CDR3aa: CASSSRQVMPYEQYF
CDR3nt: TGTGCCAGCAGTTCACGACAGGTTATGCCCTACGAGCAGTACTTC

d_gene: .
v_gene: TRBV5-5
j_gene: TRBJ1-5
CDR3aa: CASSLWGGNQPQHF
CDR3nt: TGTGCCAGCAGCTTGTGGGGGGGGAATCAGCCCCAGCATTTT

d_gene: .
v_gene: TRBV30
j_gene: TRBJ2-7
CDR3aa: CAWSVIDYEQYF
CDR3nt: TGTGCCTGGAGTGTCATCGACTACGAGCAGTACTTC

d_gene: TRBD2
v_gene: TRBV18
j_gene: TRBJ2-1
CDR3aa: CASSPPLGGGGMIEQFF
CDR3nt: TGTGCCAGCTCACCACCCCTTGGGGGCGGGGGGATGATTGAGCAGTTCTTC

d_gene: .
v_gene: TRBV12-5
j_gene: TRBJ2-7
CDR3aa: CASGLGQGSYEQYF
CDR3nt: TGTGCTAGTGGTTTGGGCCAGGGGTCCTACGAGCAGTACTTC

d_gene: TRBD2
v_gene: TRBV24-1
j_gene: TRBJ2-1
CDR3aa: CATSDLTSGNYNEQFF
CDR3nt: TGTGCCACCAGTGATCTCACTAGCGGAAACTACAATGAGCAGTTCTTC

d_gene: .
v_gene: TRBV5-4
j_gene: TRBJ2-3
CDR3aa: CASSSPSTDTQYF
CDR3nt: TGTGCCAGCAGCTCCCCTAGCACAGATACGCAGTATTTT

d_gene: .
v_gene: TRBV18
j_gene: TRBJ1-4
CDR3aa: CASSPGRQAINEKLFF
CDR3nt: TGTGCCAGCTCACCAGGAAGACAGGCCATTAATGAAAAACTGTTTTTT